These T cell receptor beta chains were read from a single sample in a study of T cells in Graves' hyperthyroidism and ophthalmopathy. TCRdb used MiXCR to reprocess the multiplex PCR reads, holding one entry per CDR3 protein. The repertoire holds approximately 510,000 distinct CDR3 sequences, with 40% to 55% as singletons. Sequencing input: peripheral blood or thyroid tissue (not recorded which). All receptors come from an adult woman with Graves' disease, either hyperthyroidism or ophthalmopathy (not recorded which). CDR3s include the opening cysteine and the closing phenylalanine or tryptophan. D genes are given only for firm matches. Size tells how often a clone was seen (once, few, many) or the class of an expanded clone, and some rows leave it out.

TRBJ2-2 few 13 - TRBV6-5 TGTACCACTAAGCCGGGTAGCAGCGGGGAGCTGTTTTTT CTTKPGSSGELFF
TRBJ2-5 - 20 - TRBV25-1 TGTGCCAGCAGTGCACCCTTAAGCGCGGGGGCCCGACTAAAGGGGGAGACCCAGTACTTC CASSAPLSAGARLKGETQYF
TRBJ2-7 few 14 TRBD2 TRBV7-9 TGTGCCAGCAGCTCCCAGCGGGAGGCGTACGAGCAGTACTTC CASSSQREAYEQYF
TRBJ1-5 many 16 TRBD1 TRBV15 TGTGCCACCAGCGAAGAACAGGGGCTCAGCAATCAGCCCCAGCATTTT CATSEEQGLSNQPQHF
TRBJ2-3 - 14 - TRBV20-1 TGCAGTGCTACCCCCGGTGGGGGCACAGATACGCAGTATTTT CSATPGGGTDTQYF
TRBJ2-7 many 14 TRBD2 TRBV10-3 TGTGCCATCAGTGAGCCTAGCGGGCCCTACGAGCAGTACTTC CAISEPSGPYEQYF
TRBJ2-5 many 13 - TRBV12-3/TRBV12-4 TGTGCCAGCAGACGGACTCTCCAAGAGACCCAGTACTTC CASRRTLQETQYF
TRBJ2-2 many 12 - TRBV19 TGTGCCAGTAGTAGGGAGGCCGGGGAGCTGTTTTTT CASSREAGELFF
TRBJ2-5 few 13 - TRBV29-1 TGCAGCTTGGGCGGGGGCAGGGGGGAGACCCAGTACTTC CSLGGGRGETQYF
TRBJ1-5 many 16 - TRBV19 TGTGCCAGTAGTACCAGGTTTCGGGCCAGCAATCAGCCCCAGCATTTT CASSTRFRASNQPQHF
TRBJ2-1 - 16 TRBD1 TRBV12-3/TRBV12-4 TGTGCCAGCAGCAAAGCAACAGGGGACCGCTTTCATGAGCAGTTCTTC CASSKATGDRFHEQFF
TRBJ1-2 - 14 TRBD1 TRBV7-8 TGTGCCAGCAGCTTACTGGGACAGGGGGCCTGGGGCACCTTC CASSLLGQGAWGTF
TRBJ1-4 - 14 TRBD1 TRBV7-2 TGTGCCAGCAGCATCCGGACAGGTCGCGAAAAACTGTTTTTT CASSIRTGREKLFF
TRBJ2-7 many 16 TRBD1 TRBV4-2 TGTGCCAGCAGCCAAGATTGGGACAGGGGGCTCGGGGAGCAGTACTTC CASSQDWDRGLGEQYF
TRBJ1-1 once 15 - TRBV7-1 TGTGCCAGCAGCTCAGGACAGACAATGAACACTGAAGCTTTCTTT CASSSGQTMNTEAFF
TRBJ2-6 few 14 - TRBV27 TGTGCCAGCAATTCGGTACTTGGGGCCAACGTCCTGACTTTC CASNSVLGANVLTF
TRBJ2-2 many 17 - TRBV7-9 TGTGCCAGCAGCCGGAGCGCAGGGGTCACGAACACCGGGGAGCTGTTTTTT CASSRSAGVTNTGELFF
TRBJ1-6 many 15 - TRBV6-4 TGTGCCAGCAGTGAGGACAGCGGGAATAATTCACCCCTCCACTTT CASSEDSGNNSPLHF
TRBJ1-4 many 13 - TRBV20-1 TGCAGTGCTAGAGAAGGGGGTCTTCGGGGGCTGTTTTTT CSAREGGLRGLFF
TRBJ1-5 many 16 - TRBV6-1 TGTGCCAGCAGGAAGGACACGGGATATAGCAATCAGCCCCAGCATTTT CASRKDTGYSNQPQHF
TRBJ1-1 - 11 - TRBV10-3 TGTGCCATCCTCGCGGGGACTGAAGCTTTCTTT CAILAGTEAFF
TRBJ1-1 many 13 - TRBV29-1 TGCAGCGCCCTGTGGCAGGCGAACACTGAAGCTTTCTTT CSALWQANTEAFF
TRBJ2-7 many 15 - TRBV7-9 TGTGCCAGCAGCCCCCAGCGAGCAAGCCCCTACGAGCAGTACTTC CASSPQRASPYEQYF
TRBJ1-2 many 12 - TRBV10-3 TGTGCCACTACCCCGGGCAACTATGGCTACACCTTC CATTPGNYGYTF
TRBJ2-6 - 14 TRBD2 TRBV29-1 TGCAGCGCAGCGGGGAACTCTGGGGCCAACGTCCTGACTTTC CSAAGNSGANVLTF
TRBJ2-7 few 16 - TRBV5-4 TGTGCCAGCAGCTTGCAAGGACGGAGGGTTGGGTACGAGCAGTACTTC CASSLQGRRVGYEQYF
TRBJ2-2 few 18 - TRBV12-3/TRBV12-4 TGTGCCAGCAGTTTAGGAGGGTCGGCAGCCGGGGGCACCGGGGAGCTGTTTTTT CASSLGGSAAGGTGELFF
TRBJ1-2 few 10 - TRBV20-1 TGCAGTGCCGTTGGGCAGGGCTACACCTTC CSAVGQGYTF
TRBJ1-1 - 11 - TRBV29-1 TGCAGCGCTGTCGTGAACACTGAAGCTTTCTTT CSAVVNTEAFF
TRBJ2-5 many 14 TRBD1 TRBV5-6 TGTGCCAGCAGCCAGGGGACAGTTCAAGAGACCCAGTACTTC CASSQGTVQETQYF
TRBJ1-5 many 15 - TRBV28 TGTGCCAGCAGTTTGGGTGGGGGGAGAAACCAGCCCCAGCATTTT CASSLGGGRNQPQHF
TRBJ1-3 few 18 TRBD1 TRBV6-5 TGTGCCAGCAGTGAAGAGGTTAGGGGGCCCACCTCTGGAAACACCATATATTTT CASSEEVRGPTSGNTIYF
TRBJ1-5 - 15 - TRBV20-1 TGCAGTGCTATCGATGCCAGGGGCTATGGTCAGCCCCAGCATTTT CSAIDARGYGQPQHF
TRBJ2-5 many 15 TRBD2 TRBV7-2 TGTGCCAGCAGCTTAGGACTAGCGGTGGGGGAGACCCAGTACTTC CASSLGLAVGETQYF
TRBJ1-5 many 14 - TRBV20-1 TGCAGTGCTAGAGACCGACGTAGCAATCAGCCCCAGCATTTT CSARDRRSNQPQHF
TRBJ2-1 - 14 TRBD1 TRBV10-1 TGCGCCAGCAAACCCGGGACAGGGAACTCAAGGCTGTTCTTC CASKPGTGNSRLFF
TRBJ2-5 few 13 - TRBV20-1 TGCAGTGCTTGGGACGGTGTGGTGGAGACCCAGTACTTC CSAWDGVVETQYF
TRBJ1-1 few 15 - TRBV28 TGTGCCAGCAGTATCCAGAGCCTTGGAAACACTGAAGCTTTCTTT CASSIQSLGNTEAFF
TRBJ1-2 - 16 - TRBV24-1 TGTGCCACCAGTGACACCAGACGCCGGGACAAGAGCGGCTACACCTTC CATSDTRRRDKSGYTF
TRBJ1-5 many 13 TRBD1 TRBV20-1 TGCAGTGCTTGGACAGGGGGAAATCAGCCCCAGCATTTT CSAWTGGNQPQHF
TRBJ2-5 - 17 TRBD2 TRBV7-8 TGTGCCACCTACCGACTAGCGGGGGATCCGCAATTGGAGACCCAGTACTTC CATYRLAGDPQLETQYF
TRBJ2-5 - 12 TRBD1 TRBV29-1 TGCAGCGTTCAGGGGGTCGGAAAGACCCAGTACTTC CSVQGVGKTQYF
TRBJ2-7 few 17 - TRBV24-1 TGTGCCACCAGTGACCCTTTTGAGAGGGCCGAGGAGTACGAGCAGTACTTC CATSDPFERAEEYEQYF
TRBJ2-2 - 15 TRBD1 TRBV2 TGTGCCAGCAGTGTCGGACAGGGGCACACCGGGGAGCTGTTTTTT CASSVGQGHTGELFF
TRBJ2-7 many 14 TRBD2 TRBV7-2 TGTGCCAGCAGCTCAGCGGGAAGCTCCTACGAGCAGTACTTC CASSSAGSSYEQYF